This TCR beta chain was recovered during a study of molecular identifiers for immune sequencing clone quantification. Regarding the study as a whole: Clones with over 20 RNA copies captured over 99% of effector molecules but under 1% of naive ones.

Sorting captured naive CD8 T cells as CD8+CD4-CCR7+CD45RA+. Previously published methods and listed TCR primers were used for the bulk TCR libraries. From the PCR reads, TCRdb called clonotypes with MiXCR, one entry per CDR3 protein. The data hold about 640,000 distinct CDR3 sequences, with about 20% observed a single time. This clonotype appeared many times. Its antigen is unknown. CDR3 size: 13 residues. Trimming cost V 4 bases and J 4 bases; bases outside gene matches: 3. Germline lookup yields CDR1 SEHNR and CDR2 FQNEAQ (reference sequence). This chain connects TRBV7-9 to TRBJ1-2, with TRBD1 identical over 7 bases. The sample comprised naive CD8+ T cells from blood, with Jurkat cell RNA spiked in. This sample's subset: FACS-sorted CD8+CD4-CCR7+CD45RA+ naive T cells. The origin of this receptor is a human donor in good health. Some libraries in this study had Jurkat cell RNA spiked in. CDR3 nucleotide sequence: TGTGCCAGCAGCTGGGACAGCGGCTATGGCTACACCTTC. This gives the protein CASSWDSGYGYTF.